The sequence of this T cell receptor beta chain was determined in a study of early T cells in non-severe SARS-CoV-2 infection. Study as a whole: Chains stayed unpaired after sequencing of bulk RNA from unsorted whole blood.

The CDR3 loop spans 14 amino acids. Losses at the gene ends were 5 bases for V and 1 base for J; bases not matched to a gene: 7. Per germline, CDR1 GTSNPN and CDR2 SVGIG (reference sequence). Each single cDNA molecule received a unique molecular identifier. TCRdb redid the calling of the 5' RACE reads with MiXCR, one entry per CDR3 protein. Altogether roughly 100,000 distinct CDR3 sequences are present, around 13% being singletons, with the ten largest covering over 5%. The source is an adult who was a healthcare worker with PCR-confirmed SARS-CoV-2 infection or an uninfected control (not recorded which). The sample was whole blood. This sequence joins TRBV30 and TRBJ1-1; 7 bases are a match to TRBD1. The CDR3 reads CAWFSHRGNTEAFF. The CDR3 coding sequence is TGTGCCTGGTTCTCCCACAGGGGGAACACTGAAGCTTTCTTT.